This T cell receptor beta chain was recovered during a study of siplizumab effects on memory and regulatory T cells. Study findings and constraints: Proliferating siplizumab-culture Tregs lacked confirmation of suppressive function.

V was clipped by 4 bases and J by 4 bases; unmatched bases: 10. Germline CDR1 reads SGHRS; CDR2 reads YFSETQ. The CDR3 spans 15 residues. Researchers cocultured the mixed lymphocyte reaction cells at 37°C for around 6 days. A note on this clone: Antigen specificity is unknown.

The assay looked at about 10^5 TCR templates in each sample. The table came from immunoSEQ multiplex PCR; TCRdb's copy has only in-frame clones and leaves some out. The data contain 9,900 or so clones, 46% of them singletons. The chain has TRBV5-1 and TRBJ2-7; 8 bases are shared with TRBD2. The receptor was derived from a human donor in good health; the cells came from an allogeneic mixed lymphocyte reaction. Sequenced sample: CFSE-low (dividing) CD4+ T cells sorted from an allogeneic mixed lymphocyte reaction. CDR3 protein: CASSPLLAGTYEQYF. CDR3 bases: TGCGCCAGCAGCCCCCTTTTAGCGGGAACTTACGAGCAGTACTTC.